The T cell receptor (beta chain) under discussion was sequenced for a study of shared clonotypes between healthy human individuals. The CDR3 spans 15 residues. Germline V gene sequence: CDR1 SGHTA, CDR2 FQGNSA. V was pared by 2 bases and J by 1 base, with 10 bases between. Produced via immunoSEQ multiplex PCR; TCRdb's table is partial and in-frame only. Altogether some 680,000 clones are present, 73% being singletons, with the ten largest covering 1.5% to 2%. This TCR was recovered from a woman in her twenties or thirties in good health. Sequencing was done on a sample of memory CD4+ T cells sorted from blood. Described subset: CD45RA-negative fraction. V usage is TRBV7-2 and J usage is TRBJ2-3; perhaps TRBD2 as D (6 bases). The CDR3 here is CASSLRRERTDTQYF. In nucleotides, the CDR3 is TGTGCCAGCAGCTTAAGACGGGAGCGCACAGATACGCAGTATTTT.